The 20 T cell receptor beta chains presented below share a single source sample, sequenced in a study of blood T cell repertoires in COVID-19. Assay used: immunoSEQ multiplex PCR; TCRdb lists only in-frame clones, some missing. The sample lists roughly 110,000 clones; 65% to 80% were seen once. The sequenced sample was peripheral blood. The receptors here all came from a man between 65 and 85 years old with acute or convalescent COVID-19.

This chain links TRBV9 with TRBJ2-7; unclear D gene. This CDR3 region has 13 residues. V lost 2 bases and J 0 bases, leaving 6 bases between the germline ends. Per the germline V gene, CDR1 is SGDLS and CDR2 is YYNGEE. Written as DNA, the CDR3 is TGTGCCAGCAGCGTTCAGGCCTCCTACGAGCAGTACTTC. Protein sequence: CASSVQASYEQYF.

V usage is TRBV2 and J usage is TRBJ2-1, with 7 bases aligning to TRBD2. Germline CDR1 and CDR2: SNHLY and FYNNEI. This CDR3 spans 16 amino acids. Germline trimming cut 0 bases from V and 3 bases from J; bases unmatched to any gene: 5. The CDR3 nucleotides read TGTGCCAGCAGTGAAGCGCGGGGGACCGGCTACAATGAGCAGTTCTTC. Protein sequence: CASSEARGTGYNEQFF. Full variable domain (outside the CDR3, taken from reference TRBV2 and TRBJ2-1): EPEVTQTPSHQVTQMGQEVILRCVPISNHLYFYWYRQILGQKVEFLVSFYNNEISEKSEIFDDQFSVERPDGSNFTLKIRSTKLEDSAMYFCASSEARGTGYNEQFFGPGTRLTVL.

The gene calls are TRBV19 and TRBJ1-3; 8 nucleotides match TRBD1. This CDR3 has 16 amino acids. Germline CDR1 reads LNHDA; CDR2 reads SQIVND (reference sequence). The ends lost 3 bases at V and 0 bases at J; junction bases unmatched: 4. The CDR3 DNA follows: TGTGCCAGTAGTATTGACGGGACAGGCTCTGGAAACACCATATATTTT. The encoded protein is CASSIDGTGSGNTIYF.

The chain carries TRBV19 and TRBJ2-7; 8 bases are shared with TRBD2. Trimming removed 7 bases from V and 0 bases from J; junction bases left unmatched: 8. The CDR3 is 15 residues long. Germline V lookup: CDR1 LNHDA, CDR2 SQIVND (reference sequence). The CDR3 loop is CASTVLAGSSYEQYF. Written as DNA, the CDR3 is TGTGCCAGTACCGTTTTAGCGGGGAGCTCCTACGAGCAGTACTTC.

The chain employs TRBV7-2 and TRBJ1-1; D possibly corresponds to TRBD1 (5 bases). Trimming shortened V by 5 bases and J by 5 bases, and 15 bases separated the two germline ends. Germline CDR1 and CDR2: SGHTA and FQGNSA. This CDR3 is 14 amino acids long. CDR3 in DNA: TGTGCCAGCAGCCACCCCCAGGGTCGGACTGAAGCTTTCTTT. Amino acid sequence: CASSHPQGRTEAFF.

This clone occurred once. J is TRBJ1-1 and V is TRBV6-6; TRBD1 might be the D (5 bases). CDR1 and CDR2 (germline): MNHNY, SVGAGI (reference sequence). V was clipped by 5 bases and J by 5 bases, with 15 bases between them. This CDR3 has 14 amino acids. CDR3 DNA sequence: TGTGCCAGCAGTAATCAGGGAGGGAGGACTGAAGCTTTCTTT. This sequence encodes CASSNQGGRTEAFF.

The V and J genes are TRBV9 and TRBJ1-5, with D possibly being TRBD1 (6 bases). Trimming pared 0 bases from V and 4 bases from J, leaving 14 bases between. This CDR3 is built from 16 residues. Germline V gives CDR1 SGDLS, CDR2 YYNGEE. CDR3 protein: CASSVAVGQLNQPQHF. As DNA, the CDR3 is TGTGCCAGCAGCGTAGCTGTAGGACAGCTGAATCAGCCCCAGCATTTT.

This clone was seen just once. This chain links TRBV6-5 with TRBJ1-2, with 12 bases fitting TRBD1. V gave up 8 bases and J gave up 7 bases; unmatched junction bases: 8. The CDR3 has 14 amino acids. Germline loops: CDR1 MNHEY, CDR2 SVGAGI. CDR3 sequence: CASRRGQGASGYTF. CDR3 nucleotide sequence: TGTGCCAGCCGCCGGGGACAGGGGGCGTCTGGCTACACCTTC.

This chain connects TRBV2 to TRBJ2-5; 16 bases line up with TRBD2. CDR1 SNHLY and CDR2 FYNNEI come from the germline V gene. The length of the CDR3 is 18 residues. V lost 4 bases to trimming and J lost 5 bases; unmatched junction nucleotides: 10. CDR3 bases: TGTGCCAGCAGTGGGACCCCGGGACTAGCGGGGGGGCGTGAGACCCAGTACTTC. Translated: CASSGTPGLAGGRETQYF. The complete variable domain, with remaining parts taken from reference TRBV2 and TRBJ2-5, reads EPEVTQTPSHQVTQMGQEVILRCVPISNHLYFYWYRQILGQKVEFLVSFYNNEISEKSEIFDDQFSVERPDGSNFTLKIRSTKLEDSAMYFCASSGTPGLAGGRETQYFGPGTRLLVL.

The chain employs TRBV19 and TRBJ2-3; 9 nucleotides match TRBD1. Trimming took 0 bases from V and 4 from J; bases not matched to a gene: 2. Germline lookup yields CDR1 LNHDA and CDR2 SQIVND (reference sequence). This CDR3 comprises 15 residues. CDR3 protein: CASSIDTGGSDTQYF. CDR3 in DNA: TGTGCCAGTAGTATAGATACAGGGGGCTCAGATACGCAGTATTTT.

In its sample, this clone was seen a few times. The J gene is TRBJ2-1, the V gene TRBV5-1; D not resolved. The CDR3 has 12 amino acids. V was cut by 0 bases and J by 7 bases, with 5 bases left in between. Germline lookup yields CDR1 SGHRS and CDR2 YFSETQ. The CDR3 protein is CASSLAPNEQFF. CDR3 nucleotides: TGCGCCAGCAGCTTGGCCCCAAATGAGCAGTTCTTC.

Concerning this clone itself: Other DNA sequences of this sample code for an identical CDR3. CDR3 in amino acids: CAISRGLAGDTGELFF. The CDR3 nucleotides are TGTGCCATCAGCAGAGGACTAGCGGGTGACACCGGGGAGCTGTTTTTT. The chain recombines TRBV10-3 with TRBJ2-2, with 11 nucleotides matching TRBD2. With V trimmed by 6 bases and J by 3 bases, 6 bases remained unmatched. CDR3 length: 16 residues. Germline V lookup: CDR1 ENHRY, CDR2 SYGVKD.

V is TRBV5-1 and J is TRBJ1-2; TRBD1 aligns across 9 bases. The CDR3 is 18 amino acids. Germline trimming cut 4 bases from V and 1 base from J; bases unmatched to any gene: 14. Germline V lookup: CDR1 SGHRS, CDR2 YFSETQ. In nucleotides, the CDR3 is TGCGCCAGCAGCGCTGGCCCGGGACAGGGAACCTATAACTATGGCTACACCTTC. Translation gives CASSAGPGQGTYNYGYTF.

The chain uses TRBV6-5 and TRBJ1-3; 7 bases align to TRBD1. The CDR3 has 15 amino acids. V dropped 0 bases and J dropped 3; count of bases not matched to a gene: 2. Germline V lookup: CDR1 MNHEY, CDR2 SVGAGI. The chain's CDR3 is CASSYSGDSGNTIYF. DNA of the CDR3: TGTGCCAGCAGTTACTCAGGGGACAGTGGAAACACCATATATTTT.

This clone was detected only once. This chain uses TRBV7-3 with TRBJ2-2; 8 bases agree with TRBD1. Losses at the gene ends were 8 bases for V and 5 bases for J; bases not matched to a gene: 7. The CDR3 is made up of 14 amino acids. Germline CDR1 reads SGHTA; CDR2 reads FQGTGA. Here the CDR3 DNA reads TGTGCCAGCGGAACAGGGGGGACTACCGGGGAGCTGTTTTTT. This encodes CASGTGGTTGELFF.

The V gene is TRBV28, the J gene TRBJ1-2; D is unclear. V was clipped by 5 bases and J by 7 bases, with 11 bases between them. Germline V gene data show CDR1 as MDHEN and CDR2 as SYDVKM. This CDR3 has 12 amino acids. The CDR3 is CASSPSFFGYTF. The DNA for the CDR3 is TGTGCCAGCAGTCCCTCGTTTTTTGGCTACACCTTC.

The CDR3: CASRRGPNTEAFF. In nucleotides, the CDR3 is TGTGCCAGCCGCAGGGGGCCGAACACTGAAGCTTTCTTT. The chain uses TRBV7-3 and TRBJ1-1; TRBD1 matches at 8 bases. This CDR3 has 13 residues. With 8 bases clipped from V and 1 base from J, the junction kept 3 bases outside the gene matches. The germline CDR1 and CDR2 sequences are SGHTA and FQGTGA.

J is TRBJ2-3 and V is TRBV5-1; D is perhaps TRBD1 (6 bases). CDR3 length equals 15 residues. Germline CDR1 reads SGHRS; CDR2 reads YFSETQ. Trimming removed 2 bases from V and 4 bases from J, with 14 bases in between. Written as DNA, the CDR3 is TGCGCCAGCAGCTTCCAACAGGGAACAGCAGATACGCAGTATTTT. Translated, it gives CASSFQQGTADTQYF.

The gene calls are TRBV18 and TRBJ2-2, with D uncertain. The V end was cut by 0 bases, the J end by 2 bases, with 7 bases between. This CDR3 has 15 amino acids. The germline V gene has CDR1 KGHSH and CDR2 LQKENI. The CDR3 is CASSPPQANTGELFF. The CDR3 nucleotides are TGTGCCAGCTCACCACCGCAGGCTAACACCGGGGAGCTGTTTTTT.

This sequence joins TRBV7-8 and TRBJ1-4; D call uncertain. CDR1 SGHVS and CDR2 FQNEAQ come from the germline V gene. The CDR3 consists of 16 residues. V was cut by 5 bases and J by 8 bases, with 21 bases left in between. The CDR3 DNA reads as TGTGCCAGCAGCCCACCGGGAGGGTGGGCTGGAGAAAAACTGTTTTTT. Protein sequence: CASSPPGGWAGEKLFF.